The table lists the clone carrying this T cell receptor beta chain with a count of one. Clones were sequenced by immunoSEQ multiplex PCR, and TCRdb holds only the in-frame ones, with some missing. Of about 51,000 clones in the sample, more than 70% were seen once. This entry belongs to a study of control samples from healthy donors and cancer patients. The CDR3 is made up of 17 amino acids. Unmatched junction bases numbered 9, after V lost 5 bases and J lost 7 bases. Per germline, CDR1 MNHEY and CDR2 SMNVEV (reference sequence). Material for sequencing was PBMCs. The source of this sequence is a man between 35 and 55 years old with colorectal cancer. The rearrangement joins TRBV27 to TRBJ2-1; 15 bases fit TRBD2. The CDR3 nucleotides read TGTGCCAGCAGTCTCCGGACTAGCGGGAGGGCCCGGAATGAGCAGTTCTTC. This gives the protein CASSLRTSGRARNEQFF.